The 13 T cell receptor beta chains below come from one sample, sequenced in a study of T cells in Graves' hyperthyroidism and ophthalmopathy. Template material for amplifying TCR beta CDR3 regions consisted of RNA transcripts. HTBI primers drove first-round RT-PCR of the TCR CDR3. MiXCR, applied by TCRdb to the multiplex PCR reads, yields one record per CDR3 protein. This table holds hundreds of thousands of distinct CDR3 sequences, around 16% found once. The sequencing sample was made of blood. All receptors come from a woman aged 18-35 years with Graves' hyperthyroidism.

This CDR3 is CASSAQPLPASYGYTF. The CDR3 nucleotides are TGTGCCAGCAGCGCTCAACCCCTTCCCGCTTCCTATGGCTACACCTTC. V usage is TRBV9 and J usage is TRBJ1-2; D call uncertain. This CDR3 is 16 amino acids long. V was trimmed by 3 bases and J by 4 bases, leaving 19 bases between them. Germline V gene data show CDR1 as SGDLS and CDR2 as YYNGEE.

This clonotype was observed at least ten times. The rearrangement uses TRBV27 and TRBJ1-5, with D possibly being TRBD1 (6 bases). V was pared by 7 bases and J by 0 bases, with 10 bases between. From germline, CDR1 is MNHEY and CDR2 SMNVEV (reference sequence). The CDR3 has 14 residues. CDR3 coding DNA: TGTGCCAGCACCAAGACAGGTAGCAATCAGCCCCAGCATTTT. Its translation is CASTKTGSNQPQHF.

This clonotype was counted a few times. The chain has TRBV7-9 and TRBJ1-4; D may be TRBD1 (5 bases). The CDR3 totals 14 residues. Germline assignment: CDR1 SEHNR and CDR2 FQNEAQ (reference sequence). Trimming took off 3 bases at V and 8 bases at J, with 13 bases between the two ends. CDR3 residues: CASSFTGVQEKLFF. The DNA for the CDR3 is TGTGCCAGCAGCTTCACGGGGGTACAGGAAAAACTGTTTTTT.

This clonotype was picked up many times. The CDR3: CASSQGGTSGFSSYEQYF. Here the CDR3 DNA reads TGTGCCAGCAGCCAAGGGGGGACTAGTGGGTTTAGCTCCTACGAGCAGTACTTC. The chain uses TRBV3-1 and TRBJ2-7, with TRBD2 matching over 8 bases. Germline V gene sequence: CDR1 LGHDT, CDR2 YNNKEL (reference sequence). The CDR3 spans 18 residues. Germline trimming cut 1 base from V and 0 bases from J; bases unmatched to any gene: 11.

This clonotype was observed at least ten times. The CDR3 is CASSLAGINSPLHF. The CDR3 DNA sequence: TGTGCCAGCAGCTTAGCAGGCATTAATTCACCCCTCCACTTT. The genes are TRBV7-3 and TRBJ1-6; D call uncertain. Trimming removed 2 bases at V and 6 bases at J, with 8 bases between. CDR1 is SGHTA, CDR2 FQGTGA, per germline. The CDR3 is 14 amino acids.

This clonotype came up many times. The genes are TRBV20-1 and TRBJ1-5, with TRBD1 as a possible D gene (6 bases). The germline CDR1 and CDR2 sequences are DFQATT and SNEGSKA (reference sequence). This CDR3 has 14 amino acids. Trimming removed 0 bases at V and 7 bases at J, with 13 bases between. CDR3 nucleotides: TGCAGTGCTAGAGATGGAGGGGGGTACCAGCCCCAGCATTTT. Protein sequence: CSARDGGGYQPQHF.

This clonotype was seen only a few times. The J gene is TRBJ1-2, the V gene TRBV14, with D tentatively TRBD1 (5 bases). The CDR3 consists of 14 residues. V lost 0 bases and J 4 bases, leaving 9 bases between the germline ends. Germline CDR1 is SGHDN and CDR2 is FVKESK. Here the CDR3 reads CASSQDRVGYGYTF. The CDR3 nucleotides read TGTGCCAGCAGCCAAGACAGGGTCGGCTATGGCTACACCTTC.

This clonotype appeared many times. This chain connects TRBV6-1 to TRBJ2-7, with D unclear. The CDR3 loop spans 14 amino acids. Germline-derived CDR1 and CDR2 are MNHNS and SASEGT. V was shortened by 4 bases and J by 6 bases, with 16 bases between the two germline ends. The CDR3 DNA reads as TGTGCCAGCAGTGTCCGGCCCGGCTCGGGCGAGCAGTACTTC. Translating it yields CASSVRPGSGEQYF.

This clonotype was detected ten times or more. The chain employs TRBV24-1 and TRBJ1-1; D not resolved. Trimming removed 6 bases from V and 4 bases from J, with 8 bases in between. Germline values: CDR1 KGHDR, CDR2 SFDVKD. This CDR3 is built from 12 residues. CDR3 sequence: CATSPGSTEAFF. The CDR3 DNA follows: TGTGCCACCAGTCCGGGGAGCACTGAAGCTTTCTTT.

The chain carries TRBV12-3 or TRBV12-4 and TRBJ2-2; possibly TRBD2 for D (5 bases). Trimming took off 3 bases at V and 2 bases at J, with 19 bases between the two ends. The CDR3 runs to 18 residues. The DNA of the CDR3 is TGTGCCAGCAGTTTTGTATCGCTAAGGGAGCTTAACACCGGGGAGCTGTTTTTT. This sequence encodes CASSFVSLRELNTGELFF.

There are many counts of this clonotype. The rearrangement joins TRBV19 to TRBJ2-3; 8 nucleotides align to TRBD1. Germline trimming cut 4 bases from V and 2 bases from J; bases unmatched to any gene: 11. This CDR3 is 17 amino acids long. From germline, CDR1 is LNHDA and CDR2 SQIVND (reference sequence). The CDR3 DNA reads as TGTGCCAGTAGTAGATTCGGACAGGGCCTCCTCACAGATACGCAGTATTTT. Protein sequence: CASSRFGQGLLTDTQYF.

This clonotype has only a few counts. This chain uses TRBV5-1 with TRBJ2-5; the match to TRBD2 covers 15 bases. The germline V gene has CDR1 SGHRS and CDR2 YFSETQ. There are 16 residues in the CDR3. The V segment lost 2 bases and the J segment 5 bases; nucleotides outside the gene matches: 4. The CDR3 coding sequence is TGCGCCAGCAGCTTCGGACTAGCGGGAGGGATTGAGACCCAGTACTTC. This gives the protein CASSFGLAGGIETQYF.

In this sample, this clonotype turned up many times. The V and J genes are TRBV7-8 and TRBJ1-2; tentatively, D is TRBD1 (5 bases). This CDR3 region has 14 residues. Trimming took 1 base from V and 5 from J, leaving 11 bases between them. Germline V gives CDR1 SGHVS, CDR2 FQNEAQ. The CDR3 DNA sequence: TGTGCCAGCAGCTTAGACCAGGGTCGATATGGCTACACCTTC. This gives the protein CASSLDQGRYGYTF.